Shown below are 5 T cell receptor beta chains from a single sample sequenced in a study of healthy donors' naive CD4 and CD8 T cells. TCR libraries were built from 500 to 550 ng of total RNA by linear amplification. TCRdb itself ran the reads through MiXCR, one entry per CDR3 protein. This sample has roughly 200,000 distinct CDR3 sequences; over 60% occur once, and the top ten carry less than 2.5%. Sequencing was done on a sample of naive CD4+ and CD8+ T cells sorted from blood, pooled from several donors. These receptors came from a pool of human donors in good health; the sample pools cells from several healthy donors.

The chain combines TRBV20-1 with TRBJ2-3; 14 nucleotides line up with TRBD2. CDR3 size: 15 residues. Germline values: CDR1 DFQATT, CDR2 SNEGSKA (reference sequence). V was clipped by 6 bases and J by 8 bases; unmatched bases: 10. The CDR3 coding sequence is TGCAGTGCGGAAGGACTAGCGGGAGGTTATGCTACGCAGTATTTT. As protein: CSAEGLAGGYATQYF.

This clonotype was detected a few times. In DNA, the CDR3 is TGTGCCAGCTGTGACCCCGGACAGGTATGCCAGCCCCAGCATTTT. It yields the protein CASCDPGQVCQPQHF. The chain couples TRBV12-3 or TRBV12-4 to TRBJ1-5; 7 bases align to TRBD1. Trimming cost V 8 bases and J 7 bases; bases outside gene matches: 14. The CDR3 totals 15 residues.

The genes are TRBV11-2 and TRBJ1-2, with 8 bases identical to TRBD1. This CDR3 has 14 residues. The V gene end was trimmed by 0 bases and the J gene end by 6 bases; junction bases not matched to a gene: 3. Per germline, CDR1 SGHAT and CDR2 FQNNGV. The DNA of the CDR3 is TGTGCCAGCAGCTTAGAACAGACAGGGGATGGCTACACCTTC. Translated, it gives CASSLEQTGDGYTF.

The V and J genes are TRBV29-1 and TRBJ2-1, with 8 nucleotides matching TRBD2. The CDR3 is 15 amino acids. Germline V lookup: CDR1 SQVTM, CDR2 ANQGSEA. Trimming removed 4 bases from V and 0 bases from J; junction bases left unmatched: 5. CDR3 region: CSVGIAGSSYNEQFF. CDR3 DNA: TGCAGCGTTGGAATAGCGGGGAGCTCCTACAATGAGCAGTTCTTC.

The chain has TRBV18 and TRBJ2-1; either TRBD1 or TRBD2 may supply D (5 bases each). The CDR3 consists of 16 residues. Germline V gene sequence: CDR1 KGHSH, CDR2 LQKENI. With 0 bases removed from V and 2 bases from J, the gap between germline ends came to 11 bases. The CDR3 sequence: CASSPPRGATYNEQFF. CDR3 DNA sequence: TGTGCCAGCTCACCACCAAGAGGGGCAACCTACAATGAGCAGTTCTTC.